This T cell receptor beta chain originates from a study of control samples from healthy donors and cancer patients. Germline CDR1 is LGHNA and CDR2 is YSLEER. V lost 3 bases, J lost 0 bases, and 16 bases stayed unmatched. CDR3 length equals 20 residues. Sequenced by immunoSEQ multiplex PCR; TCRdb stores in-frame clones only, minus some. Seen here are 150,000 or so clones, more than 85% observed once, and the top ten hold less than 0.75%. Sequenced material: blood. This rearrangement joins TRBV4-3 to TRBJ1-4, with 7 bases identical to TRBD1. The clonotype was recovered from a woman aged 30 to 39 in good health. The chain's CDR3 is CASSQILPQGPFTTNEKLFF. The CDR3 coding sequence is TGCGCCAGCAGCCAGATCCTCCCACAGGGGCCCTTCACAACTAATGAAAAACTGTTTTTT.